This T cell receptor beta chain originates from a study of CD4 T cells in relation to SARS-CoV-2 and coronaviruses (dated by TCRdb to the early 2020s). A note on the overall study: The ViraFEST assay cultured PBMCs with antigen for nine to eleven days, then sequenced TCR beta CDR3s to find antigen-specific clonal expansions. The Adaptive Biotechnologies TCR-sequencing kit was used to sequence samples from a few pre-COVID donors and the naive versus memory experiments, while other data came from Illumina-based sequencing. At the level of individual TCR clonotypes, the study evaluated whether memory CD4+ T cells crossreact between the spike proteins of SARS-CoV-2 and those of common cold coronaviruses. Across all 12 patients in the full convalescent cohort, ages ranged from about 21 to 75 years, with a median of 38. The approximately 12 convalescent patients included 8 males and 4 females; two subjects were Hispanic. For other donors in the study, expansion assays were sequenced with a different, Illumina-based TCR-beta assay. Using patient-derived lymphoblastoid cell lines, the shared crossreactive spike epitopes were mapped to their HLA restriction.

Naive and memory CD4+ T cells were separated from cryopreserved PBMCs by CD4 enrichment followed by EasySep naive CD4+ T cell enrichment. For roughly eleven days, sorted naive or memory CD4+ T cells (roughly 98,000) were cultured at a 1:1 ratio with T cell-depleted PBMCs and CEF peptides. In general, triplicate replicate wells were used for every peptide culture condition. Ficoll-Paque PLUS gradient centrifugation was used to isolate PBMCs from either whole blood or leukapheresis product. PBMCs were either cryopreserved at -140 degrees C or used fresh in the expansion assay. The QIAamp Micro DNA Kit was used to extract genomic DNA from the CD4+ T cells. Findings and caveats that apply to the study as a whole: Memory CD4+ clonotypes crossrecognizing SARS-CoV-2 and at least one common cold coronavirus spike were found in approximately 60% of donors. Because the crossreactivity analysis focused on spike protein, crossreactivity against other viral proteins was not assessed. Naive versus memory sequencing indicated the assay detects memory recall responses rather than primary responses primed during culture. Because no donor provided both pre-pandemic and post-infection samples, tracing the source of pre-existing responses was limited. Significantly weaker SARS-CoV-2-driven expansion was shown by crossreactive clones than by monoreactive clones, consistent with antigenic imprinting. The study was constrained by small numbers of patients and of tested TCRs.

V lost 3 bases and J lost 2 bases, and the count of bases not matched to a germline gene is 3. Its CDR3 holds 15 amino acids, cysteine through phenylalanine. The sequence is cut down to CDR3 DNA, 45 bases in frame from base 1. The germline V gene (reference sequence) sets CDR1 to MNHEY and CDR2 to SMNVEV. Note on this clone: It has no known antigen specificity. Within one base of it there is no much larger clone, and no base qualities were kept.

CEF-cultured naive and memory CD4+ T cell DNA received survey-level immunoSEQ TCR-beta sequencing. Per the original workflow: During preprocessing, nonproductive sequences were removed, as were CDR3s that did not start with C, did not end with F or W, or were shorter than 7 amino acids. Antigen-specific clonotypes were called with the MANAFEST web app, based on expansion relative to reference and other culture wells. A clone was considered positive if the clone showed significant expansion compared with the reference culture in 2 of 3 replicate wells at an FDR below 0.05. Positive clones also required significant expansion versus all other tandem wells and an odds ratio above 5. Cultured and uncultured naive and memory CD4+ repertoires were searched for previously identified spike- and CEF-reactive CDR3s. Pairwise Levenshtein distance, computed with the stringdist R package after three terminal residues were trimmed from each end, was used as the measure of CDR3 homology. TCRdb re-hosts the immuneACCESS table, in-frame sequences only. Its copies lack some clones; in the studies checked, an unresolved V gene accounts for under half of them, and the cause for the rest is not known. V and J calls and clone size are as listed in that table; D and trimming were resolved from the DNA. The sample table contains some 46,000 clones; only one count was recorded for about 80% of them. The ten biggest clones cover more than 1.4% of the sample.

This clonotype originated in an adult with COVID-19. The chain is assembled from TRBV27 and TRBJ2-5; 10 central nucleotides agree with TRBD2. Material: naive CD4+ T cells from PBMCs, cultured in vitro. The cell subset or site label corresponds to: naive CD4+ T cells isolated by negative enrichment. The DNA is TGTGCCAGCAGTTTTGCTAGCGGGGGACAAGAGACCCAGTACTTC. It translates to CASSFASGGQETQYF.